Listed below are T cell receptor beta chains from one sample, sequenced in a study of cytomegalovirus exposure and HLA in healthy donors. Method: immunoSEQ multiplex PCR; TCRdb's copy keeps in-frame clones and lacks some. The table records some 200,000 clones, under 85% of them present only once. Sequencing was carried out using PBMCs. Receptors were obtained from a female donor in good health and CMV-seronegative. Each CDR3 is given with its conserved first and last residue. Fields, in order: D gene, V gene, J gene, clone size, CDR3 DNA, CDR3 protein. A D gene is named only where the DNA matches it firmly. Not every row has a clone size; where given, it reads once, few, many or a size class.

D: TRBD2
V: TRBV6-1
J: TRBJ2-1
size: NA
DNA: TGTGCCAGCAGCACTAGCGGCCATGAGCAGTTCTTC
CDR3: CASSTSGHEQFF

D: NA
V: TRBV7-9
J: TRBJ2-1
size: NA
DNA: TGTGCCAGCAGCCCCGCCGCGGGTGAGCAGTTCTTC
CDR3: CASSPAAGEQFF

D: NA
V: TRBV11-2
J: TRBJ2-5
size: NA
DNA: TGTGCCAGCGGCTTTACGGGGGAAGAGACCCAGTACTTC
CDR3: CASGFTGEETQYF

D: NA
V: TRBV5-1
J: TRBJ2-2
size: NA
DNA: TGCGCCAGCAGCTTGAAACTCAGGACGAACACCGGGGAGCTGTTTTTT
CDR3: CASSLKLRTNTGELFF

D: TRBD1
V: TRBV4-2
J: TRBJ1-4
size: few
DNA: TGTGCCAGCAGCCAAGGACAGGGAGGTGAAAAACTGTTTTTT
CDR3: CASSQGQGGEKLFF

D: NA
V: TRBV5-1
J: TRBJ1-1
size: few
DNA: TGCGCCAGCAGCTTGGCAGGACCCCCGGGGACTGAAGCTTTCTTT
CDR3: CASSLAGPPGTEAFF

D: TRBD2
V: TRBV6-5
J: TRBJ2-5
size: NA
DNA: TGTGCCAGCAGTTCCCTAGCGGAGGGGATACAAGAGACCCAGTACTTC
CDR3: CASSSLAEGIQETQYF

D: TRBD2
V: TRBV11-2
J: TRBJ2-2
size: NA
DNA: TGTGCCAGCAGCTTAGACCAACTAGCGGGGAACACCGGGGAGCTGTTTTTT
CDR3: CASSLDQLAGNTGELFF

D: TRBD2
V: TRBV30
J: TRBJ2-1
size: NA
DNA: TGTGCCTGGTCTTTCGCGCGGGGGGGTCTCTTGGATGAGCAGTTCTTC
CDR3: CAWSFARGGLLDEQFF

D: NA
V: TRBV5-5
J: TRBJ1-2
size: once
DNA: TGTGCCAGCAGCTTGATGGCCAGTAACTATGGCTACACCTTC
CDR3: CASSLMASNYGYTF

D: TRBD1
V: TRBV28
J: TRBJ1-2
size: NA
DNA: TGTGCCAGCAGTCGACCGGGACAGGGGTTCTATGGCTACACCTTC
CDR3: CASSRPGQGFYGYTF

D: TRBD1
V: TRBV4-3
J: TRBJ1-5
size: NA
DNA: TGCGCCAGCAGTCTCACTCTGCCAACCGGGACAGGGGTGCAGCCCCAGCATTTT
CDR3: CASSLTLPTGTGVQPQHF

D: TRBD1
V: TRBV6-6
J: TRBJ1-2
size: NA
DNA: TGTGCCAGCACCCCGGACAGGGCCTATGGCTACACCTTC
CDR3: CASTPDRAYGYTF

D: TRBD2
V: TRBV19
J: TRBJ2-1
size: once
DNA: TGTGCCAGTAGTATAGAACTAGCGGGGACAAGCTCCTACAATGAGCAGTTCTTC
CDR3: CASSIELAGTSSYNEQFF

D: TRBD1
V: TRBV9
J: TRBJ1-1
size: NA
DNA: TGTGCCAGCAGCCCTCGGACAGGGTTGAACACTGAAGCTTTCTTT
CDR3: CASSPRTGLNTEAFF

D: NA
V: TRBV11-3
J: TRBJ1-1
size: NA
DNA: TGTGCCAGCAGCTTAGGGGAACAGGGAGGGGAGGCTTTCTTT
CDR3: CASSLGEQGGEAFF

D: TRBD1
V: TRBV5-1
J: TRBJ2-5
size: NA
DNA: TGCGCCAGCAGCTCCAGGGGGCGCGAGGGGACCCAGTACTTC
CDR3: CASSSRGREGTQYF

D: TRBD2
V: TRBV5-1
J: TRBJ2-2
size: NA
DNA: TGCGCCAGCAGCTACCTAGCGGGGGGGCTATCGACCGGGGAGCTGTTTTTT
CDR3: CASSYLAGGLSTGELFF

D: TRBD1
V: TRBV25-1
J: TRBJ2-4
size: NA
DNA: TGTGCCAGCAGACCGGGACAGGGTACCGGGGAGGAAAACATTCAGTACTTC
CDR3: CASRPGQGTGEENIQYF

D: NA
V: TRBV19
J: TRBJ1-6
size: NA
DNA: TGTGCCAGTAGCATCAGGGATTCACCCCTCCACTTT
CDR3: CASSIRDSPLHF

D: TRBD2
V: TRBV5-1
J: TRBJ2-1
size: NA
DNA: TGCGCCAGCAAGATGGGGAGCGGGAGTAACAATGAGCAGTTCTTC
CDR3: CASKMGSGSNNEQFF

D: NA
V: TRBV18
J: TRBJ1-2
size: NA
DNA: TGTGCCAGCTCACTACCGGCTTTCTATGGCTACACCTTC
CDR3: CASSLPAFYGYTF

D: TRBD2
V: TRBV2
J: TRBJ2-3
size: NA
DNA: TGTGCCGCAAGCGGGGGGCAGCCAGATACGCAGTATTTT
CDR3: CAASGGQPDTQYF

D: NA
V: TRBV28
J: TRBJ1-4
size: NA
DNA: TGTGCCAGCTCCCCCGAGAGGGTCCTACTTAATGAAAAACTGTTTTTT
CDR3: CASSPERVLLNEKLFF

D: NA
V: TRBV19
J: TRBJ1-1
size: NA
DNA: TGTGCCAGTAGTATAGAGGGACAGAACACTGAAGCTTTCTTT
CDR3: CASSIEGQNTEAFF

D: NA
V: TRBV2
J: TRBJ1-5
size: NA
DNA: TGTGCCAGCAGTGGGGCATCGGTGGGCAATCAGCCCCAGCATTTT
CDR3: CASSGASVGNQPQHF

D: TRBD1
V: TRBV6-4
J: TRBJ1-1
size: NA
DNA: TGTGCCAGCAGTGTAGAATCCGGGACAGGGTTTGAAGCTTTCTTT
CDR3: CASSVESGTGFEAFF

D: NA
V: TRBV6-6
J: TRBJ1-3
size: once
DNA: TGTGCCAGCAGTTATGACACAGACTCTGGAAACACCATATATTTT
CDR3: CASSYDTDSGNTIYF

D: TRBD1
V: TRBV6-5
J: TRBJ1-6
size: NA
DNA: TGTGCCAGCAGTTACTCAGGGACAGGGGCAGCACCCCTCCACTTT
CDR3: CASSYSGTGAAPLHF

D: NA
V: TRBV5-1
J: TRBJ1-2
size: once
DNA: TGCGCCAGCAGTGCCTCGGGGGGGGCGTCTAACTATGGCTACACCTTC
CDR3: CASSASGGASNYGYTF

D: TRBD2
V: TRBV19
J: TRBJ2-1
size: NA
DNA: TGTGCCAGTAGCGCCACGGGACTAGTTTACAATGAGCAGTTCTTC
CDR3: CASSATGLVYNEQFF

D: TRBD1
V: TRBV28
J: TRBJ1-1
size: NA
DNA: TGTGCCAGCAGGTTAACGGGACAGAAGAACACTGAAGCTTTCTTT
CDR3: CASRLTGQKNTEAFF

D: TRBD2
V: TRBV18
J: TRBJ2-7
size: NA
DNA: TGTGCCAGCTCAACGGGACTAGCGATCTACGAGCAGTACTTC
CDR3: CASSTGLAIYEQYF

D: NA
V: TRBV7-2
J: TRBJ2-7
size: NA
DNA: TGTGCCAGCAGCATCGGGACAACAACTTGGCGGTACTTC
CDR3: CASSIGTTTWRYF

D: NA
V: TRBV7-2
J: TRBJ2-1
size: NA
DNA: TGTGCCAGCAGCTTATCGCTAAACAATGAGCAGTTCTTC
CDR3: CASSLSLNNEQFF

D: TRBD1
V: TRBV28
J: TRBJ1-4
size: NA
DNA: TGTGCCAGCAGTTTCCCGGACAGGAGTAATGAAAAACTGTTTTTT
CDR3: CASSFPDRSNEKLFF

D: TRBD1
V: TRBV27
J: TRBJ1-1
size: few
DNA: TGTGCCAGCAGTCCGGCAGGGGGCTCTAATGAAGCTTTCTTT
CDR3: CASSPAGGSNEAFF

D: NA
V: TRBV6-5
J: TRBJ2-5
size: NA
DNA: TGTGCCAGCAGTTTCCGGGAGACCCAGTACTTC
CDR3: CASSFRETQYF

D: NA
V: TRBV19
J: TRBJ2-5
size: NA
DNA: TGTGCCAGTGGGGGAGGGGGTGGAGAGACCCAGTACTTC
CDR3: CASGGGGGETQYF

D: TRBD1
V: TRBV5-6
J: TRBJ1-5
size: NA
DNA: TGTGCCAGCAGCTTTGGCGGGACAGACAATCAGCCCCAGCATTTT
CDR3: CASSFGGTDNQPQHF

D: NA
V: TRBV30
J: TRBJ1-3
size: NA
DNA: TGTGCCTGGAGTAGCTTCTCTGGAAACACCATATATTTT
CDR3: CAWSSFSGNTIYF